The table lists the clone carrying this TCR beta chain with many counts. The data derive from a study of T-cell reconstitution after alpha-beta-depleted transplantation in children. Trimming removed 8 bases from V and 4 bases from J, with 17 bases in between. This CDR3 has 14 amino acids. The authors prepared the TCRbeta library with unique molecular identifiers. TCRdb fed the PCR reads into MiXCR, producing one record per CDR3 protein. The sample shows some 220,000 distinct CDR3 sequences, approximately 10% of them seen only once. Sequencing used PBMCs, obtained before TCRalphabeta/CD19-depleted stem cell transplant. The receptor was isolated from a child under two years old with acute myeloid leukemia, due to receive a stem cell transplant. The gene calls are TRBV12-3 or TRBV12-4 and TRBJ1-1; weak D call: TRBD1 (6 bases). Here the CDR3 reads CASGPRGLATEAFF. The CDR3, as DNA: TGTGCCAGCGGCCCGAGGGGGTTAGCCACTGAAGCTTTCTTT.